This paragraph reports one TCR beta chain. These data originate in a study of response to subunit inactivated influenza vaccine. The V and J ends lost 0 bases and 7 bases respectively, with 16 bases between them. The CDR3 runs to 16 residues. Per the germline V gene, CDR1 is SGHTA and CDR2 is FQGTGA. TCRdb re-derived calls from the RT-PCR reads in MiXCR, one entry per CDR3 protein. Altogether around 600,000 distinct CDR3 sequences are present, about 11% being singletons, with the ten largest covering approximately 10%. Separately, the same data were catalogued under a study of T cells expressing NK-cell markers. As that study records: Template switching by 5'RACE with UMIs generated the TCR beta cDNA. Seven of the eight sequenced donors were classified as HCMV-seropositive, and one was classified as seronegative. There were a handful of donors in whom these clonotypes also led the CD3+CD56-NKG2C+ fraction.

This sample comprised PBMCs from blood, obtained on the day of vaccination. This TCR was recovered from a man aged 45-65 years who received an inactivated influenza vaccine. This chain links TRBV7-3 with TRBJ2-1, with D possibly being TRBD2 (5 bases). CDR3 region: CASSLTPRRGWNEQFF. The CDR3 region has the DNA TGTGCCAGCAGCTTAACCCCCCGACGGGGTTGGAATGAGCAGTTCTTC.